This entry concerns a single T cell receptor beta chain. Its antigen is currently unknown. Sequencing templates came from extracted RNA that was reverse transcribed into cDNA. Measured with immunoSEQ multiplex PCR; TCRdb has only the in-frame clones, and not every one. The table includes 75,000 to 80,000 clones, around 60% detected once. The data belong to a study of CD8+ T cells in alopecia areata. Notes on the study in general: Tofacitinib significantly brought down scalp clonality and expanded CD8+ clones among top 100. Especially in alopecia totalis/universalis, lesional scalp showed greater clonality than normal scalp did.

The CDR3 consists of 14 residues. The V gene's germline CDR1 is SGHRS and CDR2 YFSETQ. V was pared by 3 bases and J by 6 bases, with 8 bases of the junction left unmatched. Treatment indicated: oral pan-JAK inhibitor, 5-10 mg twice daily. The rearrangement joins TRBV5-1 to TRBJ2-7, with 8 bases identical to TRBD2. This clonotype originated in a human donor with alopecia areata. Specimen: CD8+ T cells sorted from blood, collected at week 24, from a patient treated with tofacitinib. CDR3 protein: CASSSGLGLPEQYF. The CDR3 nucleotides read TGCGCCAGCAGCTCGGGACTAGGGTTGCCCGAGCAGTACTTC.